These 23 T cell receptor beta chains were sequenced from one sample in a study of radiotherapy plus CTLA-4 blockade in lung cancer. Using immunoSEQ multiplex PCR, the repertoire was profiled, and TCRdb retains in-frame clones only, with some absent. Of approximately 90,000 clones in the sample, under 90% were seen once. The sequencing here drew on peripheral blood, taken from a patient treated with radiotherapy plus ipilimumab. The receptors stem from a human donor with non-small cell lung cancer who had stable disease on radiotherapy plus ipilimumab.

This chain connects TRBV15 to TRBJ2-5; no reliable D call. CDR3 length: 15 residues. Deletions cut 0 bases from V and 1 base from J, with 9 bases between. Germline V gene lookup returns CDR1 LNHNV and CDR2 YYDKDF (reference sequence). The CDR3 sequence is CATSRDYGSQETQYF. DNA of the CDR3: TGTGCCACCAGCAGAGATTACGGCAGCCAAGAGACCCAGTACTTC.

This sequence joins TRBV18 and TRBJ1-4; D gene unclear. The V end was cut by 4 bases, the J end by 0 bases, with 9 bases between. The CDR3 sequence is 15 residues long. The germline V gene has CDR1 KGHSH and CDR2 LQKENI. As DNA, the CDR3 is TGTGCCAGCTCACTCACAAGAGCAACTAATGAAAAACTGTTTTTT. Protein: CASSLTRATNEKLFF.

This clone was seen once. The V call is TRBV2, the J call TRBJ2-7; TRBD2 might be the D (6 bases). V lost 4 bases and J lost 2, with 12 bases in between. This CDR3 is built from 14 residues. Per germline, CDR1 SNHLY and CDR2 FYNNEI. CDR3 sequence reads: CASSAEGGAYEQYF. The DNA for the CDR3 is TGTGCCAGCAGTGCGGAGGGCGGAGCCTACGAGCAGTACTTC. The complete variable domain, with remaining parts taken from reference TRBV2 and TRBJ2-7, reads EPEVTQTPSHQVTQMGQEVILRCVPISNHLYFYWYRQILGQKVEFLVSFYNNEISEKSEIFDDQFSVERPDGSNFTLKIRSTKLEDSAMYFCASSAEGGAYEQYFGPGTRLTVT.

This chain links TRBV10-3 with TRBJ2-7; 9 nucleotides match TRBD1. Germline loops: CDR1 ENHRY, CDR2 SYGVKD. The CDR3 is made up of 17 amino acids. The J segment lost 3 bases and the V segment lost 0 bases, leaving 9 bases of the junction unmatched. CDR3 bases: TGTGCCATCAGTGAGTCGAAAGGAGGACAGGGGTACTACGAGCAGTACTTC. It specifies CAISESKGGQGYYEQYF.

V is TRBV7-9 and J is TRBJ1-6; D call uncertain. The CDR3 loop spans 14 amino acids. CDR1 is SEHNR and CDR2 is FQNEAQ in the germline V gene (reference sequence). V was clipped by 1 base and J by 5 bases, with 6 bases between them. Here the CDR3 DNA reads TGTGCCAGCAGCTTAGAGACCGATAATTCACCCCTCCACTTT. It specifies CASSLETDNSPLHF.

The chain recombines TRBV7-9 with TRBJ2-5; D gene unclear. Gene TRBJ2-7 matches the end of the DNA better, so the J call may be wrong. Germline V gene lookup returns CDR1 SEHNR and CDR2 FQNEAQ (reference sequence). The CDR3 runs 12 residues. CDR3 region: CASSLFYDEQYF. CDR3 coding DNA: TGTGCCAGCAGCTTATTTTATGACGAGCAGTACTTC.

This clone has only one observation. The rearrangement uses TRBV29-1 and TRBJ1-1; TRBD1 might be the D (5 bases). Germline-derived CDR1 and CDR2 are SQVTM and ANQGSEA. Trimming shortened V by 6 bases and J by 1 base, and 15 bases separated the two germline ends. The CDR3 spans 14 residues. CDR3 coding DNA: TGCAGCGTCCGGGACCGTCGAACGAACACTGAAGCTTTCTTT. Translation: CSVRDRRTNTEAFF.

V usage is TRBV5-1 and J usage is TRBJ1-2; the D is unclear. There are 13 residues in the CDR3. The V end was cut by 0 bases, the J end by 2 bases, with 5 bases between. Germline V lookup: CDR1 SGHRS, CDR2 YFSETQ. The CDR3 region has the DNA TGCGCCAGCAGCTTGGGGCAGAACTATGGCTACACCTTC. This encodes CASSLGQNYGYTF. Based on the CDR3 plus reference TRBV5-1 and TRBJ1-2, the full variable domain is KAGVTQTPRYLIKTRGQQVTLSCSPISGHRSVSWYQQTPGQGLQFLFEYFSETQRNKGNFPGRFSGRQFSNSRSEMNVSTLELGDSALYLCASSLGQNYGYTFGSGTRLTVV.

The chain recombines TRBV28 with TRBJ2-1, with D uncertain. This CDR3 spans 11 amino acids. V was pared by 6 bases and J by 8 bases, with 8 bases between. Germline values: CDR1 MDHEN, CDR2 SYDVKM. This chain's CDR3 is CASSLGDEQFF. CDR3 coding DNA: TGTGCCAGCAGCCTTGGGGATGAGCAGTTCTTC.

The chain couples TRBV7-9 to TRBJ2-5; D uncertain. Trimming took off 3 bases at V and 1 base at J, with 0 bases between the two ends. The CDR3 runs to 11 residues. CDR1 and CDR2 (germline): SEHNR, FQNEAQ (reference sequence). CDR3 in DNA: TGTGCCAGCAGCTTCCAAGAGACCCAGTACTTC. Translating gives CASSFQETQYF. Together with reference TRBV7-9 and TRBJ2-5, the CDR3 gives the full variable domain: DTGVSQNPRHKITKRGQNVTFRCDPISEHNRLYWYRQTLGQGPEFLTYFQNEAQLEKSRLLSDRFSAERPKGSFSTLEIQRTEQGDSAMYLCASSFQETQYFGPGTRLLVL.

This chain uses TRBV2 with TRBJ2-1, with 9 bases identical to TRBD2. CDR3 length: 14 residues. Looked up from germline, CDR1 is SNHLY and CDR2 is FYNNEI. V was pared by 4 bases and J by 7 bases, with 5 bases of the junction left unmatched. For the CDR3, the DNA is TGTGCCAGCAGTGGGGGCGGGGGGGCAAATGAGCAGTTCTTC. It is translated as CASSGGGGANEQFF.

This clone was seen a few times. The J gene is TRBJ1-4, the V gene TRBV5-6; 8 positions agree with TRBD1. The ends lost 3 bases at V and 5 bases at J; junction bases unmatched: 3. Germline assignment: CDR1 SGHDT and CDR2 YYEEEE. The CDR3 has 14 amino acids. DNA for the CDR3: TGTGCCAGCAGCTACCGACAGGGGAATGAAAAACTGTTTTTT. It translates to CASSYRQGNEKLFF.

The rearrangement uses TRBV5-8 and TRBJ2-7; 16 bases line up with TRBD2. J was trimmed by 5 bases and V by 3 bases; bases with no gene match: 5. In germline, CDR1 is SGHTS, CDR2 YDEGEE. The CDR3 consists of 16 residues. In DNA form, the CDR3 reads TGTGCCAGCAGCTCCGGGACTAGCGGGGGGGCCCACGAGCAGTACTTC. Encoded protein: CASSSGTSGGAHEQYF. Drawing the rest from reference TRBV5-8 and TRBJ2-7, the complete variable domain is EAGVTQSPTHLIKTRGQQATLRCSPISGHTSVYWYQQALGLGLQFLLWYDEGEERNRGNFPPRFSGRQFPNYSSELNVNALELEDSALYLCASSSGTSGGAHEQYFGPGTRLTVT.

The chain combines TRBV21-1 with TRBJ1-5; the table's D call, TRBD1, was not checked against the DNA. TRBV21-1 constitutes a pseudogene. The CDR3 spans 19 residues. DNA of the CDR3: TGTGCCAGCAGCAAAGGTCGAGACAGGCTCTGTAATAGCAATCAGCCCCAGCATTTT. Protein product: CASSKGRDRLCNSNQPQHF.

The CDR3 DNA follows: TGCGCCAGCAGCCCGAGGACAGGGGATTCACCCCTCCACTTT. This codes for CASSPRTGDSPLHF. V usage is TRBV5-1 and J usage is TRBJ1-6, with TRBD1 identical over 9 bases. The CDR3 runs 14 residues. J gave up 8 bases and V 4 bases, and 4 bases lay outside the gene matches. The germline V gene encodes CDR1 SGHRS and CDR2 YFSETQ.

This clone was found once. The CDR3 DNA follows: TGCGCCAGCAGCTTGAGTGGGAGGGCCAATGAGCAGTTCTTC. Amino acid sequence: CASSLSGRANEQFF. The chain links TRBV5-1 to TRBJ2-1, with TRBD2 matching 7 bases. This CDR3 is built from 14 residues. From germline, CDR1 is SGHRS and CDR2 YFSETQ. V lost 1 base and J lost 6; bases outside the gene matches: 4.

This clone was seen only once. CDR3 DNA sequence: TGTGCCAGCACCTCCGGGGGCCGGGTACCCGGGGAGCTGTTTTTT. This codes for CASTSGGRVPGELFF. The chain employs TRBV9 and TRBJ2-2; D tentatively fits TRBD1 or TRBD2 (6 bases each). V was clipped by 6 bases and J by 6 bases, with 18 bases between them. Germline values: CDR1 SGDLS, CDR2 YYNGEE. CDR3 size: 15 residues.

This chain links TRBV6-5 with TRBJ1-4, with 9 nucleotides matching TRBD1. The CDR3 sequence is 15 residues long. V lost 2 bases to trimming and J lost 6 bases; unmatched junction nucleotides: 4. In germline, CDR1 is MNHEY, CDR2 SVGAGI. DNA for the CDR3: TGTGCCAGCAGTTACGGCGGGACAGGGTATGAAAAACTGTTTTTT. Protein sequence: CASSYGGTGYEKLFF.

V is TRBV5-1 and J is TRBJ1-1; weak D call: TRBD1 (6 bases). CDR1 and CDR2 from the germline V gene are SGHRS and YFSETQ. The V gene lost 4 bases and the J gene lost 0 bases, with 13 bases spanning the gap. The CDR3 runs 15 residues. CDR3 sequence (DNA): TGCGCCAGCAGCAAAAACAGGGAATTGAACACTGAAGCTTTCTTT. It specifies CASSKNRELNTEAFF. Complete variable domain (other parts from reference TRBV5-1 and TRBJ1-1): KAGVTQTPRYLIKTRGQQVTLSCSPISGHRSVSWYQQTPGQGLQFLFEYFSETQRNKGNFPGRFSGRQFSNSRSEMNVSTLELGDSALYLCASSKNRELNTEAFFGQGTRLTVV.

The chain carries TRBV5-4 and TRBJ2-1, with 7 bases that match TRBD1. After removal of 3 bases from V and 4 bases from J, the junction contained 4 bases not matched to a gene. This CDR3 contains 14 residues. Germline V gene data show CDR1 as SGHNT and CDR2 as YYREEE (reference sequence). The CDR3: CASSWTGQYNEQFF. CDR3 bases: TGTGCCAGCAGCTGGACGGGACAGTACAATGAGCAGTTCTTC.

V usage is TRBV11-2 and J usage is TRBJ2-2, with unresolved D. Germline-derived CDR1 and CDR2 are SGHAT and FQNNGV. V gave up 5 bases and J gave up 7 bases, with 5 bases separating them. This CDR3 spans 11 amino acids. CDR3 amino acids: CASSKGGELFF. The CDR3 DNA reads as TGTGCCAGCAGCAAAGGCGGGGAGCTGTTTTTT. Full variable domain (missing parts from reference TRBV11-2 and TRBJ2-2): EAGVAQSPRYKIIEKRQSVAFWCNPISGHATLYWYQQILGQGPKLLIQFQNNGVVDDSQLPKDRFSAERLKGVDSTLKIQPAKLEDSAVYLCASSKGGELFFGEGSRLTVL.

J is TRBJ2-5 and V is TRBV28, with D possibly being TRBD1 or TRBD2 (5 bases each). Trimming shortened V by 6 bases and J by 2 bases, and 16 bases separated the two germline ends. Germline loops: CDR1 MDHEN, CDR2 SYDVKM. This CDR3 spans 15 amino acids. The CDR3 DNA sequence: TGTGCCAGCAGGCCAGGGTGGGGACGACAAGAGACCCAGTACTTC. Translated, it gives CASRPGWGRQETQYF.

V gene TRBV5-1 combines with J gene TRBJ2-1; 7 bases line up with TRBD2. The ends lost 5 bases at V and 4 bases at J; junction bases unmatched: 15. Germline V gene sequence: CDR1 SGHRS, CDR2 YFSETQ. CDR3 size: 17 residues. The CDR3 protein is CASRELKVGGKYNEQFF. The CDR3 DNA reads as TGCGCCAGCAGGGAGCTTAAGGTGGGGGGGAAATACAATGAGCAGTTCTTC.